Each of the 10 T cell receptor beta chains below was sequenced from the same sample in a study of blood T cell repertoires in COVID-19. The table came from immunoSEQ multiplex PCR; TCRdb's copy has only in-frame clones and leaves some out. This sample has a few hundred thousand clones, with 88% found just once. Sample: peripheral blood. These receptor sequences come from a woman aged 50 to 60 with COVID-19, enrolled during active disease.

This rearrangement joins TRBV2 to TRBJ2-3, with TRBD1 matching over 7 bases. J lost 1 base, V lost 6 bases, and 13 bases had no gene match. The CDR3 contains 17 residues. Germline V lookup: CDR1 SNHLY, CDR2 FYNNEI. DNA for the CDR3: TGTGCCAGCAGACAGCAACGCCCCGGGACAGGCACAGATACGCAGTATTTT. Its translation: CASRQQRPGTGTDTQYF.

The chain is built from TRBV19 and TRBJ1-1, with D hard to call. CDR3 length equals 15 residues. V gave up 3 bases and J gave up 6 bases, with 17 bases separating them. Germline V gene sequence: CDR1 LNHDA, CDR2 SQIVND (reference sequence). The CDR3: CASSIAVWRIAEAFF. In DNA form, the CDR3 reads TGTGCCAGTAGTATTGCCGTGTGGCGGATCGCTGAAGCTTTCTTT. The whole variable domain, filled in from reference TRBV19 and TRBJ1-1, reads DGGITQSPKYLFRKEGQNVTLSCEQNLNHDAMYWYRQDPGQGLRLIYYSQIVNDFQKGDIAEGYSVSREKKESFPLTVTSAQKNPTAFYLCASSIAVWRIAEAFFGQGTRLTVV.

The chain joins TRBV5-1 to TRBJ2-1; the match to TRBD2 covers 10 bases. The length of the CDR3 is 15 residues. V lost 5 bases, J lost 7 bases, and 9 bases stayed unmatched. Germline CDR1 is SGHRS and CDR2 is YFSETQ. In DNA form, the CDR3 reads TGCGCCAGCAGGCTAGCGGGGGCCAAGGGGAATGAGCAGTTCTTC. Amino acid sequence: CASRLAGAKGNEQFF. Using reference TRBV5-1 and TRBJ2-1 for the parts outside the CDR3, the full variable domain is KAGVTQTPRYLIKTRGQQVTLSCSPISGHRSVSWYQQTPGQGLQFLFEYFSETQRNKGNFPGRFSGRQFSNSRSEMNVSTLELGDSALYLCASRLAGAKGNEQFFGPGTRLTVL.

The chain carries TRBV5-6 and TRBJ2-1; D perhaps matches TRBD1 (6 bases). Germline V gene lookup returns CDR1 SGHDT and CDR2 YYEEEE. The ends were cut back, 3 bases at V and 7 bases at J, with 8 bases in the middle. The CDR3 loop spans 12 amino acids. The CDR3 DNA reads TGTGCCAGCAGCTACCAGGGGAATGAGCAGTTCTTC. It translates to CASSYQGNEQFF.

The chain carries TRBV20-1 and TRBJ2-3; 11 nucleotides agree with TRBD2. V lost 3 bases, J lost 6 bases, and 5 bases stayed unmatched. Germline V gene lookup returns CDR1 DFQATT and CDR2 SNEGSKA (reference sequence). The CDR3 totals 14 residues. The CDR3 here is CSASSGGAVDTQYF. CDR3 sequence (DNA): TGCAGTGCTAGTAGCGGGGGGGCGGTGGATACGCAGTATTTT.

The chain links TRBV2 to TRBJ2-3; D perhaps matches TRBD1 (5 bases). The CDR3 extends over 15 amino acids. Trimming removed 3 bases from V and 2 bases from J, with 12 bases in between. CDR1 and CDR2 from the germline V gene are SNHLY and FYNNEI. The CDR3 DNA reads as TGTGCCAGCAGTGACAGGGCATACCTCACAGATACGCAGTATTTT. Its protein is CASSDRAYLTDTQYF.

V is TRBV3-1 (or the pseudogene TRBV3-2) and J is TRBJ2-5, with 15 positions matching TRBD2. The V gene end was trimmed by 4 bases and the J gene end by 5 bases; junction bases not matched to a gene: 5. The CDR3 has 16 residues. Germline loops: CDR1 LGHDT, CDR2 YNNKEL (reference sequence). As DNA, the CDR3 is TGTGCCAGCAGCCGGGGACTAGCGGGGGGATTGGAGACCCAGTACTTC. Its protein is CASSRGLAGGLETQYF.

This rearrangement joins TRBV2 to TRBJ1-4; TRBD1 agrees at 11 bases. Germline assignment: CDR1 SNHLY and CDR2 FYNNEI. After removal of 7 bases from V and 7 bases from J, the junction contained 2 bases not matched to a gene. The CDR3 sequence is 13 residues long. The CDR3 DNA reads as TGTGCCAGCATGGGGACAGGGGGTGAAAAACTGTTTTTT. This encodes CASMGTGGEKLFF.

The chain employs TRBV19 and TRBJ1-2, with 8 positions matching TRBD1. Per the germline V gene, CDR1 is LNHDA and CDR2 is SQIVND (reference sequence). After removal of 6 bases from V and 4 bases from J, the junction contained 16 bases not matched to a gene. There are 17 residues in the CDR3. The CDR3 DNA follows: TGTGCCAGTAGCCCACCGCCGGACAGGGCGATGGTCTATGGCTACACCTTC. Its translation: CASSPPPDRAMVYGYTF.

The chain combines TRBV5-6 with TRBJ1-5; 9 positions match TRBD1. The V and J ends lost 4 bases and 4 bases, in that order; junction bases with no gene match: 3. CDR3 length equals 14 residues. Germline V lookup: CDR1 SGHDT, CDR2 YYEEEE. The CDR3 protein is CASSLTGGNQPQHF. DNA of the CDR3: TGTGCCAGCAGCCTGACAGGGGGGAATCAGCCCCAGCATTTT.